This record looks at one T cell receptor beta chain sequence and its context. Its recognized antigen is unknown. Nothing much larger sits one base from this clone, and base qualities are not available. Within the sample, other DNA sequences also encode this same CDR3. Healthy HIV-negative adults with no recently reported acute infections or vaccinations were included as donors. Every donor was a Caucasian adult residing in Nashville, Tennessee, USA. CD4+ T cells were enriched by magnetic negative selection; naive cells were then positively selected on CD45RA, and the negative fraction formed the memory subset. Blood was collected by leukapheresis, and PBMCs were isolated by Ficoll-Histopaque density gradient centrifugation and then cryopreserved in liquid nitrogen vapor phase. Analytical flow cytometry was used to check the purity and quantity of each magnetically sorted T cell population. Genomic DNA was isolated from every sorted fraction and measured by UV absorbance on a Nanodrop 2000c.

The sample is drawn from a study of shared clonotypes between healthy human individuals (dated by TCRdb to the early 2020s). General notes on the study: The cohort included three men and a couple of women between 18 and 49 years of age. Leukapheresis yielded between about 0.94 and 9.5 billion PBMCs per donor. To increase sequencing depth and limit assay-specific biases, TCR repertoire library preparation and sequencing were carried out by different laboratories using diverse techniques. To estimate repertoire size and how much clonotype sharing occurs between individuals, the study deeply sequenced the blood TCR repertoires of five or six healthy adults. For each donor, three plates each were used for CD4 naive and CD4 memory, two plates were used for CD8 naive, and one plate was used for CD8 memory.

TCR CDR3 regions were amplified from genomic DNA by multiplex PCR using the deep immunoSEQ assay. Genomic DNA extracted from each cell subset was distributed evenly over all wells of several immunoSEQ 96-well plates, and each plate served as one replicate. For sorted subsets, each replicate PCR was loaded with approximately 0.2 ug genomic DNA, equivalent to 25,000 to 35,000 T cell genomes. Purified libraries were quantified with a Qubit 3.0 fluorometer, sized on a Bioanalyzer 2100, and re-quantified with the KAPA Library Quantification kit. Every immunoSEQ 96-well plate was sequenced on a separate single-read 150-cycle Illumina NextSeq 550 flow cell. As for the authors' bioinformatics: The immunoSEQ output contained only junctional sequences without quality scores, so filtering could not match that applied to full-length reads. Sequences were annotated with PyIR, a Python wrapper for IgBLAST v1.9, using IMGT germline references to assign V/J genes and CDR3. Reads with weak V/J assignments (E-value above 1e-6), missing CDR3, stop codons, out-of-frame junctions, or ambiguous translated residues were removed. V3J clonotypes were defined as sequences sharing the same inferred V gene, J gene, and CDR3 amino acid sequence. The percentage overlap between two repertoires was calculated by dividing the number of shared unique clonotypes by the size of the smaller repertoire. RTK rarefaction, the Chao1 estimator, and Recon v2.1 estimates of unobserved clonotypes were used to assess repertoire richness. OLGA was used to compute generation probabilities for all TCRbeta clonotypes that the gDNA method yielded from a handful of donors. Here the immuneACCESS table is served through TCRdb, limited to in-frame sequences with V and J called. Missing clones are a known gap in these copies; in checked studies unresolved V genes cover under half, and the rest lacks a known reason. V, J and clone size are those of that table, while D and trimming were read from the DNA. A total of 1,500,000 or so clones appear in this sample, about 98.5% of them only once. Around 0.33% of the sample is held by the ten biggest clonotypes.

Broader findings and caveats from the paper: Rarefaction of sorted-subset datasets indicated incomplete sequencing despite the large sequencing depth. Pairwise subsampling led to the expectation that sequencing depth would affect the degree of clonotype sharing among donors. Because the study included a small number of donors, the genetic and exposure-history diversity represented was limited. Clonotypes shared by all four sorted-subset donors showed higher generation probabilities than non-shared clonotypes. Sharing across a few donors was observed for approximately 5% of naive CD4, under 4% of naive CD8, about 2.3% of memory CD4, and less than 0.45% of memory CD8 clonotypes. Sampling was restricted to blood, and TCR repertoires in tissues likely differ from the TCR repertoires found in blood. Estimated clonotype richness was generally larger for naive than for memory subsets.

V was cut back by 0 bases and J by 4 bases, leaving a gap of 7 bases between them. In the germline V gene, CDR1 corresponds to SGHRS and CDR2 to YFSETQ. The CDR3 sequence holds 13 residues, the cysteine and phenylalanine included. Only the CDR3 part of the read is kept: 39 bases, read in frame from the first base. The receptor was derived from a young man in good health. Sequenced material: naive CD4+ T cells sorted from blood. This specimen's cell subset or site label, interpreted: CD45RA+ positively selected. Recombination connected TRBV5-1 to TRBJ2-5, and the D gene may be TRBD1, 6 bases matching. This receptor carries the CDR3 CASSLGGRETQYF. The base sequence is TGCGCCAGCAGCTTGGGGGGGCGAGAGACCCAGTACTTC.